Each of the 3 T cell receptor beta chains below was sequenced from the same sample in a study of blood T cell repertoires in COVID-19. The table came from immunoSEQ multiplex PCR; TCRdb's copy has only in-frame clones and leaves some out. The sample holds approximately 210,000 clones, approximately 81% seen once. Input material: peripheral blood. These receptors were collected from an elderly woman with acute or convalescent COVID-19.

A single count supports this clone. The chain has TRBV7-9 and TRBJ2-5; TRBD2 might be the D (5 bases). Trimming removed 4 bases from V and 1 base from J, with 13 bases in between. The germline CDR1 and CDR2 sequences are SEHNR and FQNEAQ (reference sequence). The CDR3 covers 15 residues. The CDR3 loop is CASSSLSGSQETQYF. CDR3 nucleotides: TGTGCCAGCAGCTCCCTCTCGGGGAGCCAAGAGACCCAGTACTTC.

Comments on this clone: Other DNA sequences in this sample translate to the same CDR3. This chain connects TRBV28 to TRBJ1-3, with TRBD1 identical over 8 bases. Germline loops: CDR1 MDHEN, CDR2 SYDVKM. The CDR3 sequence is 15 residues long. V shed 5 bases, J shed 2 bases, and the junction held 5 bases outside the gene matches. CDR3 DNA: TGTGCCAGCAGTCCTGGACAGGGAGCTGGAAACACCATATATTTT. Its protein is CASSPGQGAGNTIYF. Full variable domain (outside the CDR3, taken from reference TRBV28 and TRBJ1-3): DVKVTQSSRYLVKRTGEKVFLECVQDMDHENMFWYRQDPGLGLRLIYFSYDVKMKEKGDIPEGYSVSREKKERFSLILESASTNQTSMYLCASSPGQGAGNTIYFGEGSWLTVV.

The V gene is TRBV2, the J gene TRBJ1-5; D gene ambiguous. Germline CDR1 is SNHLY and CDR2 is FYNNEI. This CDR3 contains 15 residues. Trimming left V 4 bases short and J 7 bases short, with 17 bases between. The chain's CDR3 is CASSVRSGVGQPQHF. The CDR3 nucleotides are TGTGCCAGCAGTGTAAGGTCCGGAGTTGGACAGCCCCAGCATTTT.